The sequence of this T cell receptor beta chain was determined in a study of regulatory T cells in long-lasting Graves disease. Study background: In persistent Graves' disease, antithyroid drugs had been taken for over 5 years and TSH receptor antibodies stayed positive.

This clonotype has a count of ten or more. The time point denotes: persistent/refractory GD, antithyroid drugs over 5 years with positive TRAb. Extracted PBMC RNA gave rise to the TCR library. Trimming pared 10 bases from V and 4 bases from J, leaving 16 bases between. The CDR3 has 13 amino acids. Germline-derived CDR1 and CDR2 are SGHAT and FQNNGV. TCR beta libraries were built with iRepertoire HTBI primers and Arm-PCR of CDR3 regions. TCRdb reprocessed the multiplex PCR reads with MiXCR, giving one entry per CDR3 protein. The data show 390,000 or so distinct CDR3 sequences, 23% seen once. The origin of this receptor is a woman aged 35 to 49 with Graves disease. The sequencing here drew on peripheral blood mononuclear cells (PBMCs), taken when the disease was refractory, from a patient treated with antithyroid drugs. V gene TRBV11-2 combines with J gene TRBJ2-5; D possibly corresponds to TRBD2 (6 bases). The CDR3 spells CATQNHGRETQYF. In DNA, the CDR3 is TGTGCCACTCAGAACCACGGGAGAGAGACCCAGTACTTC.